A selection of T cell receptor beta chains follows, all from one sample in a study of T cell responses to AZD1222 COVID-19 vaccine. TCRdb's copy holds only in-frame clones and misses some; the assay was immunoSEQ multiplex PCR. The sample includes about 94,000 clones, approximately 81% of them seen just once. The sequenced sample was peripheral blood, obtained 28 days after the second AZD1222 dose. These receptors were obtained from an adult who received the AZD1222 COVID-19 vaccine. Both conserved end residues are part of each CDR3. D genes are given only for firm matches. Size is omitted from some rows. Given values are once, few, many or a class for expanded clones.

>TRBV19|NA|TRBJ1-1|TRBD1
TGTGCCAGTAGTCTCAGGGGGCAGGGCACTGAAGCTTTCTTT
CASSLRGQGTEAFF
>TRBV7-9|once|TRBJ1-2|NA
TGTGCCAGCAGCTTATACGAGGCGGGCTATGGCTACACCTTC
CASSLYEAGYGYTF
>TRBV13|few|TRBJ2-7|NA
TGTGCCAGCAGCTTAGGAGAGTATGAGCAGTACTTC
CASSLGEYEQYF
>TRBV5-1|NA|TRBJ1-4|NA
TGCGCCAGCAGCAGTGCGGGGATGGGAGATGAAAAACTGTTTTTT
CASSSAGMGDEKLFF
>TRBV6-1|NA|TRBJ1-3|NA
TGTGCCAGCACTCGCTCTGGAAACACCATATATTTT
CASTRSGNTIYF
>TRBV7-9|NA|TRBJ1-4|NA
TGTGCCAGCAGCTTAACCGTCGGACGAGAAAAACTGTTTTTT
CASSLTVGREKLFF
>TRBV15|NA|TRBJ2-5|TRBD1
TGTGCCACAGACTCGGGACAGGGGACAGAGACCCAGTACTTC
CATDSGQGTETQYF
>TRBV2|once|TRBJ2-3|NA
TGTGCCAGCAGTGATGGGTTTTTAGGGGCGGCGACAGATACGCAGTATTTT
CASSDGFLGAATDTQYF
>TRBV19|NA|TRBJ1-2|NA
TGTGCCAGTAGTCCCAGTCGCCGGACCGTCGGAGGCTACACCTTC
CASSPSRRTVGGYTF
>TRBV3-1/TRBV3-2|NA|TRBJ1-6|NA
TGTGCCAGCAGCCAAGAAAGGGGCTCACCCCTCCACTTT
CASSQERGSPLHF
>TRBV2|once|TRBJ2-1|TRBD2
TGTGCCAGCAGTGCCCAGCGGGACTACAATGAGCAGTTCTTC
CASSAQRDYNEQFF
>TRBV4-2|NA|TRBJ2-1|TRBD2
TGTGCCAGCAAACCGGGAGGGGCCTACAATGAGCAGTTCTTC
CASKPGGAYNEQFF
>TRBV2|NA|TRBJ1-1|NA
TGTGCCAGCAGTGAAGATAAGGTGATTCTGGACACTGAAGCTTTCTTT
CASSEDKVILDTEAFF
>TRBV3-1/TRBV3-2|NA|TRBJ2-1|TRBD1
TGTGTCAGCAGCCAAGGTGGGACAGGGGCTTACAATGAGCAGTTCTTC
CVSSQGGTGAYNEQFF
>TRBV29-1|NA|TRBJ1-1|TRBD1
TGCAGCGTTGACCGGGACAGAGGTACTGAAGCTTTCTTT
CSVDRDRGTEAFF
>TRBV27|few|TRBJ1-1|NA
TGTGCCAGCAGTGACCGGGGACCCGCCGTGGCTTTCTTT
CASSDRGPAVAFF
>TRBV7-8|NA|TRBJ1-2|NA
TGTGCCAGCAGCTTAGATCTGGGGGGCGAGAACACCTTC
CASSLDLGGENTF
>TRBV29-1|NA|TRBJ1-4|NA
TGCAGCGCCAACGACAACAATGAAAAACTGTTTTTT
CSANDNNEKLFF
>TRBV15|once|TRBJ2-4|NA
TGTGCCACCAGCAGAGGGGGGGCGGGCAAAAACATTCAGTACTTC
CATSRGGAGKNIQYF
>TRBV28|once|TRBJ1-4|NA
TGTGCCAGCAGTTTAGGGGGGACAACTAATGAAAAACTGTTTTTT
CASSLGGTTNEKLFF
>TRBV7-9|NA|TRBJ2-3|NA
TGTGCCAGCAGCTTCTCCGATACGCAGTATTTT
CASSFSDTQYF
>TRBV20-1|NA|TRBJ1-2|NA
TGCAGTGCTAGAGGAGAGGGGCCGGGGACCTTC
CSARGEGPGTF
>TRBV5-4|NA|TRBJ2-5|TRBD2
TGTGCCAGCAGCAGCCTAGCGGGAGGCGAGACCCAGTACTTC
CASSSLAGGETQYF
>TRBV5-1|NA|TRBJ2-3|NA
TGCGCCAGCAGCTTAGATAGCGGCGGCACAGATACGCAGTATTTT
CASSLDSGGTDTQYF
>TRBV5-1|NA|TRBJ2-3|TRBD2
TGCGCCAGCAGCTTCCTAGCGGGGGGCCCAGATACGCAGTATTTT
CASSFLAGGPDTQYF
>TRBV6-2/TRBV6-3|NA|TRBJ2-1|NA
TGTGCCAGCAGTTCCCTCCGGGACTTAGGCTCCTACAATGAGCAGTTCTTC
CASSSLRDLGSYNEQFF
>TRBV7-2|once|TRBJ2-5|NA
TGTGCCAGCAGCGACCTAGCGACTCAGAGAGAGACCCAGTACTTC
CASSDLATQRETQYF
>TRBV28|once|TRBJ1-3|NA
TGTGCCAGCCTGCCCAGGCCGAGTAACACCATATATTTT
CASLPRPSNTIYF
>TRBV5-8|NA|TRBJ1-5|NA
TGTGCCAGCAGCCCCGACAGTTTTAGGCAGCCCCAGCATTTT
CASSPDSFRQPQHF
>TRBV2|NA|TRBJ2-1|TRBD1
TGTGCCAGCAGCAACCAGGGGGCCAATGAGCAGTTCTTC
CASSNQGANEQFF
>TRBV19|once|TRBJ2-3|TRBD2
TGTGCCAGTAGTCAGGGACTAAGCGAGGATACGCAGTATTTT
CASSQGLSEDTQYF
>TRBV27|few|TRBJ1-2|TRBD1
TGTGCCAGCAGTTTTTCGGCAGGGGGCAACTATGGCTACACCTTC
CASSFSAGGNYGYTF
>TRBV27|NA|TRBJ2-7|NA
TGTGCCAGCAGTTTAAACCCCTGGATCGGGCAGTACTTC
CASSLNPWIGQYF
>TRBV7-2|NA|TRBJ2-3|NA
TGTGCCAGCAGCTTAGAGTCAACGCAGTATTTT
CASSLESTQYF
>TRBV27|NA|TRBJ2-7|TRBD2
TGTGCCAGCAGTTATAGACTAGCGGAGGTAGGAGGGGACGAGCAGTACTTC
CASSYRLAEVGGDEQYF
>TRBV21-1|NA|TRBJ2-1|NA
TGTGCCAGCAGCCGTCGGGACAGGGACATTCGAGACAATGAGCAGTTCTTC
CASSRRDRDIRDNEQFF
>TRBV4-2|NA|TRBJ2-1|TRBD2
TGTGCCAGCAGCCAAGATGTGCGGGGGGAGTACAATGAGCAGTTCTTC
CASSQDVRGEYNEQFF
>TRBV3-1/TRBV3-2|NA|TRBJ2-5|TRBD1
TGTGCCAGCAGCCAACACCCCAGGACAGGGGTCATGAAGACCCAGTACTTC
CASSQHPRTGVMKTQYF
>TRBV6-5|few|TRBJ1-5|NA
TGTGCCAGCAGTTACTCGTTCAGGGCCGATCAGCCCCAGCATTTT
CASSYSFRADQPQHF
>TRBV28|NA|TRBJ1-5|TRBD1
TGTGCCAGCAGGGGACAGGGTACGGTTCAGCCCCAGCATTTT
CASRGQGTVQPQHF
>TRBV6-1|few|TRBJ1-4|NA
TGTGCCAGCAGTGAATGGGGCCATGAAAAACTGTTTTTT
CASSEWGHEKLFF
>TRBV27|NA|TRBJ2-7|NA
TGTGCCAGCAGTTTCGGACAGACGTACGAGCAGTACTTC
CASSFGQTYEQYF
>TRBV4-2|NA|TRBJ2-5|NA
TGTGCCAGCAGCCAAGGAGTTGGTAGCGCGATCGGGGTCCCTGAGACCCAGTACTTC
CASSQGVGSAIGVPETQYF
>TRBV10-3|NA|TRBJ2-3|NA
TGTGCCATCAGCCAGGGGATCACAGATACGCAGTATTTT
CAISQGITDTQYF
>TRBV5-1|once|TRBJ2-1|NA
TGCGCCAGCAGCTTGGCAAACTACAATGAGCAGTTCTTC
CASSLANYNEQFF
>TRBV7-9|NA|TRBJ2-7|NA
TGTGCCAGCAGCTTCTTCGCCGCCGAGCAGTACTTC
CASSFFAAEQYF
>TRBV14|once|TRBJ2-5|NA
TGTGCCAGCAGCCAATCGATGGCCCAGTGGGCAGGGAAAGAGACCCAGTACTTC
CASSQSMAQWAGKETQYF
>TRBV5-1|NA|TRBJ2-5|NA
TGCGCCAGCACTCCCCAGCGGCGAACTTGGGAGACCCAGTACTTC
CASTPQRRTWETQYF
>TRBV6-5|NA|TRBJ2-7|NA
TGTGCCAGCAGTTTCCGGGCGGCGGGACGCTCCTACGAGCAGTACTTC
CASSFRAAGRSYEQYF
>TRBV7-2|few|TRBJ2-3|TRBD2
TGTGCCAGCAGCCCTAGCGGGAGGAGCACAGATACGCAGTATTTT
CASSPSGRSTDTQYF